This TCR beta chain was found in a study of PD-1 blockade in classical Hodgkin lymphoma. The table came from immunoSEQ multiplex PCR; TCRdb's copy has only in-frame clones and leaves some out. The sample includes 99,000 or so clones, over 85% seen only once; the top ten take roughly 19%. Study observations and caveats: Patients who responded completely had about the same baseline diversity as newly diagnosed patients. Patients were excluded if nivolumab began under 1 year after ASCT (the autologous transplant).

This CDR3 comprises 14 residues. The germline gives CDR1 MNHNY, CDR2 SVGAGI (reference sequence). The V gene lost 4 bases and the J gene lost 10 bases, with 14 bases spanning the gap. In this sample, this clone turned up once. Its antigen remains unknown. Specified time point: cycle 4 day 1 (C4D1), after more than 5 weeks of nivolumab. Each patient experienced a relapse that followed autologous stem cell transplantation, and brentuximab vedotin exposure varied. Under best response, outcomes were complete response, partial response or progressive disease. Sequencing used peripheral blood mononuclear cells (PBMCs), obtained before the fourth cycle of nivolumab. The chain links TRBV6-6 to TRBJ1-6; D remains unclear. This clonotype originated in a human donor with classical Hodgkin lymphoma. CDR3 coding DNA: TGTGCCAGCAGTTCCGACTGGACGACCTCACCCCTCCACTTT. As protein: CASSSDWTTSPLHF.